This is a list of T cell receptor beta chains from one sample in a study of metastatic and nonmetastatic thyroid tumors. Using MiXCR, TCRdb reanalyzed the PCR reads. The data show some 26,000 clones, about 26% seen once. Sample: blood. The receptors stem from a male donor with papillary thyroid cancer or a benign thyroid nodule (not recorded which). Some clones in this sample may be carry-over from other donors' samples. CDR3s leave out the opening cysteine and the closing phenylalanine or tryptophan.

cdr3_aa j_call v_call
TSILEGSSGNTIY TRBJ1-3 TRBV7-2
ASSPQGISNQPQH TRBJ1-5 TRBV5-1
ARRVAQGTAYVQY TRBJ2-7 TRBV6-1
ASSGSGLVYEQY TRBJ2-7 TRBV25-1
ASGNRGLSTDTQY TRBJ2-3 TRBV12-3/TRBV12-4
ASSYYMTYEQY TRBJ2-7 TRBV12-3/TRBV12-4
SVEGQGEIGYT TRBJ1-2 TRBV29-1
ASSLSDRGYT TRBJ1-2 TRBV7-9
ATSGPSAYEQY TRBJ2-7 TRBV24-1
ASNTGGESNEQF TRBJ2-1 TRBV6-2/TRBV6-3
IASDRASYEQY TRBJ2-7 TRBV20-1
ASSLPGIAYNEQF TRBJ2-1 TRBV7-9
ASSFLVRDGYT TRBJ1-2 TRBV12-3/TRBV12-4
ASRGDAYEQY TRBJ2-7 TRBV6-1
AWSGLGYGYT TRBJ1-2 TRBV30
SATGFETQY TRBJ2-5 TRBV20-1
ASSQGWRGDDYEQY TRBJ2-7 TRBV4-1
ASSRDRESTEAF TRBJ1-1 TRBV6-1
ATSNGGRYGYT TRBJ1-2 TRBV15
ASSSTGTGGPGNTIY TRBJ1-3 TRBV19
ASRPRGAHNTGELF TRBJ2-2 TRBV11-2
ASSLDTPYEQY TRBJ2-7 TRBV12-3/TRBV12-4
ASSPPGRSFTGELF TRBJ2-2 TRBV19
SGHVGGGRAF TRBJ1-1 TRBV29-1
ASSPSPREPQH TRBJ1-5 TRBV12-3/TRBV12-4
ASSMLGTLHNGQF TRBJ2-1 TRBV19
ASSPADSGQPQH TRBJ1-5 TRBV18
SARVGNNEQF TRBJ2-1 TRBV20-1
ASSLGQTGQPQH TRBJ1-5 TRBV5-1
ASSTPPSGSTYNEQF TRBJ2-1 TRBV19
ASRQIAGGQY TRBJ2-7 TRBV28
ASSQRQGGANVLT TRBJ2-6 TRBV3-1
ATSDPGLGETQY TRBJ2-5 TRBV24-1
ASSTYRNTEAF TRBJ1-1 TRBV18
ASSLTQGWAYDQY TRBJ2-7 TRBV28
ASRVQGEDGYT TRBJ1-2 TRBV5-1
ASSPPARAYTEAF TRBJ1-1 TRBV18
ASSSEWIEETQY TRBJ2-5 TRBV11-2
SARDVGNQPQH TRBJ1-5 TRBV20-1
DSSPVGDYEQY TRBJ2-7 TRBV7-2
ASSGISGSMTDTQY TRBJ2-3 TRBV11-1
ASRPRQGVAYEQY TRBJ2-7 TRBV27